This passage covers 11 T cell receptor beta chains from one sample sequenced in a study of cytomegalovirus exposure and HLA in healthy donors (dated by TCRdb to the late 2010s). Receptors were amplified or captured by the immunoSEQ multiplex PCR assay. The multiplex PCR relied on a mix of 60 forward primers for TCR Vbeta segments and 13 reverse primers for TCR Jbeta segments. Held by TCRdb, this immuneACCESS table contains in-frame sequences only and omits some clones. Under half of the omission traces to an unresolved V gene where checked; the cause of the rest is unknown. The sample table holds more than 100,000 clones, of which approximately 10% were seen once. The top ten clonotypes cover 6.5% to 9% of the sample. The sequencing input was PBMCs. The source of these receptors is a woman aged 40 to 50 in good health and CMV-seropositive.

Turning to this clone: The junction does not match germline at one end; this may be a read error. The V call is TRBV5-6, the J call TRBJ2-5, with 9 bases fitting TRBD2. This CDR3 has 16 residues. CDR1 SGHDT and CDR2 YYEEEE come from the germline V gene. In DNA form, the CDR3 reads TGTGCCAGCAGCTTGGTTGGAGCGGGGGGTCAAGAGACCCGGTACTTC. Translated, it gives CASSLVGAGGQETRYF.

This chain connects TRBV6-5 to TRBJ1-5; D is perhaps TRBD1 (6 bases). The V end was cut by 10 bases, the J end by 1 base, with 14 bases between. The CDR3 consists of 14 residues. Germline values: CDR1 MNHEY, CDR2 SVGAGI. The CDR3 loop is CATRMGASNQPQHF. The DNA for the CDR3 is TGTGCCACCCGGATGGGGGCGAGCAATCAGCCCCAGCATTTT.

The CDR3 DNA reads as TGTGCCAGCAGCAAAGGAAGACAGAGTAAAACCGACGAGCAGTACTTC. It specifies CASSKGRQSKTDEQYF. This chain links TRBV21-1 with TRBJ2-7; the table's D call, TRBD1, has no DNA check behind it. TRBV21-1 is termed a pseudogene. The CDR3 spans 16 residues.

The chain combines TRBV11-3 with TRBJ1-4; D is ambiguous. The CDR3 is 15 amino acids. Germline CDR1 reads SGHNT; CDR2 reads YENEEA. V was clipped by 4 bases and J by 0 bases, with 9 bases between them. The CDR3 sequence: CASSSRGATNEKLFF. In DNA form, the CDR3 reads TGTGCCAGCAGCTCTCGCGGTGCAACTAATGAAAAACTGTTTTTT.

This chain links TRBV11-2 with TRBJ2-5, with 8 bases aligning to TRBD1. Trimming at V came to 4 bases and at J to 5 bases, leaving 9 bases not matched to a gene. Germline CDR1 reads SGHAT; CDR2 reads FQNNGV. This CDR3 comprises 15 residues. The CDR3 sequence: CASSSLGQGRETQYF. The CDR3 nucleotides read TGTGCCAGCAGCTCGCTAGGACAGGGTCGGGAGACCCAGTACTTC.

The chain joins TRBV19 to TRBJ2-1; 8 bases match TRBD1. Germline V gives CDR1 LNHDA, CDR2 SQIVND (reference sequence). The CDR3 sequence is 14 residues long. V dropped 4 bases and J dropped 2; count of bases not matched to a gene: 1. The DNA for the CDR3 is TGTGCCAGTAGTAGGACAGGGACCTACAATGAGCAGTTCTTC. This gives the protein CASSRTGTYNEQFF.

There are a few counts of this clone. The V call is TRBV11-2, the J call TRBJ1-4; perhaps TRBD1 as D (5 bases). This CDR3 contains 16 residues. Germline CDR1 and CDR2: SGHAT and FQNNGV. The V gene lost 2 bases and the J gene lost 3 bases, with 13 bases spanning the gap. The DNA of the CDR3 is TGTGCCAGCAGCTTACAGGGCACAAGGGCTAATGAAAAACTGTTTTTT. Its translation is CASSLQGTRANEKLFF.

This clone qualifies as medium-sized. The CDR3 loop is CASSFLPQGIEDGYTF. In DNA, the CDR3 is TGTGCCAGCAGCTTCCTACCCCAGGGGATTGAGGATGGCTACACCTTC. The V and J genes are TRBV5-6 and TRBJ1-2; tentative D call: TRBD1 (6 bases). From germline, CDR1 is SGHDT and CDR2 YYEEEE. V was cut by 2 bases and J by 6 bases, with 20 bases left in between. The CDR3 is 16 residues long. The variable domain in full, with the rest retrieved from reference TRBV5-6 and TRBJ1-2, is DAGVTQSPTHLIKTRGQQVTLRCSPKSGHDTVSWYQQALGQGPQFIFQYYEEEERQRGNFPDRFSGHQFPNYSSELNVNALLLGDSALYLCASSFLPQGIEDGYTFGSGTRLTVV.

The chain uses TRBV7-3 and TRBJ2-1; 11 bases align to TRBD2. V was clipped by 5 bases and J by 6 bases; unmatched bases: 9. The CDR3 is 16 amino acids. Germline V lookup: CDR1 SGHTA, CDR2 FQGTGA. The CDR3 spells CASSPTGTSGLNEQFF. Written as DNA, the CDR3 is TGTGCCAGCAGCCCAACCGGGACTAGCGGACTCAATGAGCAGTTCTTC.

This chain uses TRBV5-1 with TRBJ2-7; 9 bases map to TRBD1. The CDR3 has 13 amino acids. CDR1 and CDR2 from the germline V gene are SGHRS and YFSETQ. The trim removed 0 bases at V and 7 bases at J, leaving 2 bases unmatched. The CDR3: CASSLGTGDEQYF. CDR3 bases: TGCGCCAGCAGCTTGGGGACAGGGGATGAGCAGTACTTC.

V usage is TRBV15 and J usage is TRBJ2-5, with TRBD2 matching 8 bases. The closer fit of TRBJ2-7 to the DNA end suggests the J call may be wrong. This CDR3 spans 16 amino acids. Germline V gene lookup returns CDR1 LNHNV and CDR2 YYDKDF (reference sequence). The CDR3 loop is CATSRDILAGGYEQYF. The DNA of the CDR3 is TGTGCCACCAGCAGAGATATCCTAGCGGGTGGTTACGAGCAGTACTTC.